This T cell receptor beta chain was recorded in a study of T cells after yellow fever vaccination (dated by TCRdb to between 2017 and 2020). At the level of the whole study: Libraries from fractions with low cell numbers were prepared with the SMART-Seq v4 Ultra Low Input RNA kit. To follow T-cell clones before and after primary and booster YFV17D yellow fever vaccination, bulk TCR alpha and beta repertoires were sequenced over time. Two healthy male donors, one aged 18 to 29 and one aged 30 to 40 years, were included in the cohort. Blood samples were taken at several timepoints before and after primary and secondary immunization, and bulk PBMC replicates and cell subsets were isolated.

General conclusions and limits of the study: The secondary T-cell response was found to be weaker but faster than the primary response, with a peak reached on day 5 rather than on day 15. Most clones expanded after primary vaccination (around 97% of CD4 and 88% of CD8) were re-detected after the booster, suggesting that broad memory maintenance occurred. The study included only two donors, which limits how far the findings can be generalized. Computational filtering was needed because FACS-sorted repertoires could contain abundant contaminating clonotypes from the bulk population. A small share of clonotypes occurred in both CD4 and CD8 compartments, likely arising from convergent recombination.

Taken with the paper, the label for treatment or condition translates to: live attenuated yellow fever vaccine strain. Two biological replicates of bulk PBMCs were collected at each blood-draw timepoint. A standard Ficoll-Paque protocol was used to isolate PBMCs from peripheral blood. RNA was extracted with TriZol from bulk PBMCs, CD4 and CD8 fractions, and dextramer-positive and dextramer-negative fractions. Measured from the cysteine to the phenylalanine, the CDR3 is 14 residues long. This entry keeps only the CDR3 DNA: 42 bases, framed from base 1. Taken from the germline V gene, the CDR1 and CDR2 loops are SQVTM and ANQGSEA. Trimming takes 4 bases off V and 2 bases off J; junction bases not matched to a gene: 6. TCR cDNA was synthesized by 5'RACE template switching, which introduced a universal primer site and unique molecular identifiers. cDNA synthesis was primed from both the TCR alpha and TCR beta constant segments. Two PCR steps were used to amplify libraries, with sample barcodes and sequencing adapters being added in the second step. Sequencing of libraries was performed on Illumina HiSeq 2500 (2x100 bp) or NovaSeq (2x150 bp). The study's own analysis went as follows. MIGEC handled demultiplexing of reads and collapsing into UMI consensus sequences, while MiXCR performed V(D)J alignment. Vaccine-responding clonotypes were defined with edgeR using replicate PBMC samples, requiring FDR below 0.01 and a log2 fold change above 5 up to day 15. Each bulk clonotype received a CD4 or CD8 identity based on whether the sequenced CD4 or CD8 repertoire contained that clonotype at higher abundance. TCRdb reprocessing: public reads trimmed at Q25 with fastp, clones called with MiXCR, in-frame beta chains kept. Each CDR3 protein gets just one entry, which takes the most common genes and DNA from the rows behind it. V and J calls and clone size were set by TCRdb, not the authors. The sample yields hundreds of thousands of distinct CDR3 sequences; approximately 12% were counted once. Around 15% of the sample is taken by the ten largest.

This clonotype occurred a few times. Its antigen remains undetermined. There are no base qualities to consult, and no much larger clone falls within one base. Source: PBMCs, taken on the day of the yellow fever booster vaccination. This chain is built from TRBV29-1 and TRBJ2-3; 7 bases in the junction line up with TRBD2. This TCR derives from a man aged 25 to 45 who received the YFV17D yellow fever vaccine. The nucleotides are TGCAGCGTTGCGGCTAGCGGAGACACAGATACGCAGTATTTT. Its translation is CSVAASGDTDTQYF.